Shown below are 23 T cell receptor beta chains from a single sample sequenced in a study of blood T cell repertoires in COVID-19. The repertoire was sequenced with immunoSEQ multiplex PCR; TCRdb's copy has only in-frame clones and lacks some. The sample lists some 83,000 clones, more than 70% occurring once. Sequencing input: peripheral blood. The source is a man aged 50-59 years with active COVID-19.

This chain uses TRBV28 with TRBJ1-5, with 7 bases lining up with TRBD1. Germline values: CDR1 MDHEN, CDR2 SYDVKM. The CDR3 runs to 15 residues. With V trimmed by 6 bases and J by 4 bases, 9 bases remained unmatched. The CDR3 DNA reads TGTGCCAGCAGCTCTATAGACAGGGATAATCAGCCCCAGCATTTT. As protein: CASSSIDRDNQPQHF. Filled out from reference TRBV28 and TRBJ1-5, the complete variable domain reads DVKVTQSSRYLVKRTGEKVFLECVQDMDHENMFWYRQDPGLGLRLIYFSYDVKMKEKGDIPEGYSVSREKKERFSLILESASTNQTSMYLCASSSIDRDNQPQHFGDGTRLSIL.

The CDR3 sequence: CASSLGLESTISYNEQFF. The CDR3 DNA reads TGCGCCAGCAGCTTGGGACTAGAGTCCACCATTTCCTACAATGAGCAGTTCTTC. The rearrangement uses TRBV5-1 and TRBJ2-1; the D gene is possibly TRBD2 (6 bases). This CDR3 contains 18 residues. Between the trimmed V and J ends, which lost 0 bases and 1 base, there was a span of 17 bases. Germline V gene sequence: CDR1 SGHRS, CDR2 YFSETQ. Full variable domain (missing parts from reference TRBV5-1 and TRBJ2-1): KAGVTQTPRYLIKTRGQQVTLSCSPISGHRSVSWYQQTPGQGLQFLFEYFSETQRNKGNFPGRFSGRQFSNSRSEMNVSTLELGDSALYLCASSLGLESTISYNEQFFGPGTRLTVL.

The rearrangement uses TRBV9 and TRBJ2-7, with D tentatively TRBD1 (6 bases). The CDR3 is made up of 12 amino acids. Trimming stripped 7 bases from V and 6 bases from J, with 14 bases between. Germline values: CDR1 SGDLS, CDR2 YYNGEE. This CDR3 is CASGESGVEQYF. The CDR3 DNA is TGTGCCAGCGGCGAGTCAGGGGTCGAGCAGTACTTC.

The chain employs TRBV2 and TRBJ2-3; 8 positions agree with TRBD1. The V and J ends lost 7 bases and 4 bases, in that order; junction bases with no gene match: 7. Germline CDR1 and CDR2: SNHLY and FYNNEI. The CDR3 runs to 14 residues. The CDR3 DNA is TGTGCCAGCACCGCGACGACAGGGGCAGATACGCAGTATTTT. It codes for CASTATTGADTQYF.

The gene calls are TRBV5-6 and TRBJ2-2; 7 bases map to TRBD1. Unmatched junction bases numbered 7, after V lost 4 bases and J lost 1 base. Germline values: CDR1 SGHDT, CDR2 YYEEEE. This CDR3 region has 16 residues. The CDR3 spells CASSPTRTGNTGELFF. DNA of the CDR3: TGTGCCAGCAGCCCCACCCGGACAGGGAACACCGGGGAGCTGTTTTTT.

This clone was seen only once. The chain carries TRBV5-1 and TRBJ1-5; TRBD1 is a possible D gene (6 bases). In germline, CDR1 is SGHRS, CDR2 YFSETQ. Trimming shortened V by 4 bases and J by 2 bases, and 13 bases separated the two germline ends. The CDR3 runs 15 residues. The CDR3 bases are TGCGCCAGCAGCGTGACAGGTAATGGCAATCAGCCCCAGCATTTT. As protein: CASSVTGNGNQPQHF.

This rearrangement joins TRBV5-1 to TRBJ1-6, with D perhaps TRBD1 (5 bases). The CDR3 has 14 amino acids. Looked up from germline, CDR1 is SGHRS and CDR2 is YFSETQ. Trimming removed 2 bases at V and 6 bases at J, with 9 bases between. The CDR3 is CASSLDSRNSPLHF. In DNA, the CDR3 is TGCGCCAGCAGCTTAGACAGTCGTAATTCACCCCTCCACTTT.

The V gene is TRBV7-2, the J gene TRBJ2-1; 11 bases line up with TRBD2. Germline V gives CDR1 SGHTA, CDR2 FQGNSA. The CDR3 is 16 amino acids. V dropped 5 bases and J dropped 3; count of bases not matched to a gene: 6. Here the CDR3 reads CASSAHTSGGYNEQFF. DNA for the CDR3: TGTGCCAGCAGCGCCCACACTAGCGGGGGCTACAATGAGCAGTTCTTC.

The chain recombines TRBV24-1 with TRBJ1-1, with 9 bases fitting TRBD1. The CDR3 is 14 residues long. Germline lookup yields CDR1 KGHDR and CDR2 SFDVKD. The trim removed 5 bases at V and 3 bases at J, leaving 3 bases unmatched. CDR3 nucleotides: TGTGCCACCAGTGGGACAGGGGTGGACACTGAAGCTTTCTTT. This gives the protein CATSGTGVDTEAFF.

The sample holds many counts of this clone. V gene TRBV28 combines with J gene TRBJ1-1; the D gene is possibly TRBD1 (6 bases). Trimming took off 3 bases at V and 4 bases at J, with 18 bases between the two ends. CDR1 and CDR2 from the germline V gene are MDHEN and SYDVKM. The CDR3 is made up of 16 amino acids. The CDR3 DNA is TGTGCCAGCAGTTTCCCAGGGGCCGCGGGAGCCACTGAAGCTTTCTTT. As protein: CASSFPGAAGATEAFF.

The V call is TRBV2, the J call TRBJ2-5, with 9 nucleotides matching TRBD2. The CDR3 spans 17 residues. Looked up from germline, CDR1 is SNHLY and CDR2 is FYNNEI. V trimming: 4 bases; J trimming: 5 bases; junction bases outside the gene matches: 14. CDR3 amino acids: CASSVFPTSGPMETQYF. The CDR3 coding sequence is TGTGCCAGCAGTGTCTTTCCGACTAGCGGTCCCATGGAGACCCAGTACTTC.

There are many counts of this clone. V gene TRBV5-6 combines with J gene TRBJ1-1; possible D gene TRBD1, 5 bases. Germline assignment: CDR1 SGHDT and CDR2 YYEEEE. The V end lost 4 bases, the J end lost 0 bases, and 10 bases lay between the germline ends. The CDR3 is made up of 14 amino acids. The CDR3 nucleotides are TGTGCCAGCAGCCAAAAACAGGTGAACACTGAAGCTTTCTTT. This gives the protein CASSQKQVNTEAFF. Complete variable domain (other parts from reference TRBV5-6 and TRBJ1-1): DAGVTQSPTHLIKTRGQQVTLRCSPKSGHDTVSWYQQALGQGPQFIFQYYEEEERQRGNFPDRFSGHQFPNYSSELNVNALLLGDSALYLCASSQKQVNTEAFFGQGTRLTVV.

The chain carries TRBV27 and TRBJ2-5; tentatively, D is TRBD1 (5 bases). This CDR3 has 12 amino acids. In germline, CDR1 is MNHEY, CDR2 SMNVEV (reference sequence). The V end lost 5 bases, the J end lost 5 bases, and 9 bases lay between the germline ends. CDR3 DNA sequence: TGTGCCAGCAGTCGGAAGGGGGAGACCCAGTACTTC. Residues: CASSRKGETQYF.

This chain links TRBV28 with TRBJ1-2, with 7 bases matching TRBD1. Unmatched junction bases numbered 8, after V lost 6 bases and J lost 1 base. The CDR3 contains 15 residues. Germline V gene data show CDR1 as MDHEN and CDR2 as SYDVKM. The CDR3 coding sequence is TGTGCCAGCAGGGGGGGACAGATCCTTAACTATGGCTACACCTTC. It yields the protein CASRGGQILNYGYTF.

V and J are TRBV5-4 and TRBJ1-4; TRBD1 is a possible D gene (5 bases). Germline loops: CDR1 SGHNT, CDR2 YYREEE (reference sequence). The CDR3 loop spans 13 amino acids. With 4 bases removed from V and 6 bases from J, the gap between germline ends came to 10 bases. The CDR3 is CASSLWGDEKLFF. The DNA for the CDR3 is TGTGCCAGCAGCCTCTGGGGGGATGAAAAACTGTTTTTT.

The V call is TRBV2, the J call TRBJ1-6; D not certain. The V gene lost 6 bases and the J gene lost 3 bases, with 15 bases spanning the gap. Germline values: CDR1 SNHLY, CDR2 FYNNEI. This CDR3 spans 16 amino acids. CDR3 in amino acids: CASSQRVPNYNSPLHF. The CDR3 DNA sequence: TGTGCCAGCAGCCAAAGAGTTCCTAACTATAATTCACCCCTCCACTTT.

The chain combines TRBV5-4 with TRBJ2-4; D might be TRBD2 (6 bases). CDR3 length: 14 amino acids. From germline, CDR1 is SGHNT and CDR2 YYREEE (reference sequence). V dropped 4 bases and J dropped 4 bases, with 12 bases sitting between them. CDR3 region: CASSLRGGKNIQYF. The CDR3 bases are TGTGCCAGCAGCCTTAGGGGAGGAAAAAACATTCAGTACTTC.

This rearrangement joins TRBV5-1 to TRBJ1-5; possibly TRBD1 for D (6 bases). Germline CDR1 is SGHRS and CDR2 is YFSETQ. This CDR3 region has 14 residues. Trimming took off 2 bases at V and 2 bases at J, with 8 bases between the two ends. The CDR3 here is CASSLQGGNQPQHF. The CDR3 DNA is TGCGCCAGCAGCTTACAGGGAGGCAATCAGCCCCAGCATTTT.

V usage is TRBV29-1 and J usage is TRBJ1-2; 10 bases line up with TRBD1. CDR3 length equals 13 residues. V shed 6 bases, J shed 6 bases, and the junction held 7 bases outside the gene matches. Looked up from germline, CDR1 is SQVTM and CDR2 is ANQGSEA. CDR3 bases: TGCAGCGTCGTGGGACAGGGGTTAGATGGCTACACCTTC. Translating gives CSVVGQGLDGYTF.

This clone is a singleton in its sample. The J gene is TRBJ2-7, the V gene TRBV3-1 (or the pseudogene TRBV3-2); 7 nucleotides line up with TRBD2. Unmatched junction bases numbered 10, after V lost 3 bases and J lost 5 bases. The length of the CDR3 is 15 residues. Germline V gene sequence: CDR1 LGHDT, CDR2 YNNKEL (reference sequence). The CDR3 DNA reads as TGTGCCAGCAGCCAGTGGACTAGTTCGATCCACGAGCAGTACTTC. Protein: CASSQWTSSIHEQYF.

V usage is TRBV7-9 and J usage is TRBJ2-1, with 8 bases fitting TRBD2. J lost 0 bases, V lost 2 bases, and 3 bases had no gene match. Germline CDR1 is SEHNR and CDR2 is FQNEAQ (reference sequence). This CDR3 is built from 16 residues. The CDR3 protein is CASSLSLAGSYNEQFF. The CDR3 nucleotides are TGTGCCAGCAGCTTAAGTCTAGCGGGCTCCTACAATGAGCAGTTCTTC. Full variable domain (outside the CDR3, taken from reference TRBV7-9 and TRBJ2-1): DTGVSQNPRHKITKRGQNVTFRCDPISEHNRLYWYRQTLGQGPEFLTYFQNEAQLEKSRLLSDRFSAERPKGSFSTLEIQRTEQGDSAMYLCASSLSLAGSYNEQFFGPGTRLTVL.

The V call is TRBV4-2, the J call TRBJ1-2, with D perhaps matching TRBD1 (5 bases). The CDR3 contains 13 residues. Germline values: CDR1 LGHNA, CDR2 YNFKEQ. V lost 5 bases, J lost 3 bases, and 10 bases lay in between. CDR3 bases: TGTGCCAGCAGCTCACAGACAGACTATGGCTACACCTTC. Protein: CASSSQTDYGYTF.

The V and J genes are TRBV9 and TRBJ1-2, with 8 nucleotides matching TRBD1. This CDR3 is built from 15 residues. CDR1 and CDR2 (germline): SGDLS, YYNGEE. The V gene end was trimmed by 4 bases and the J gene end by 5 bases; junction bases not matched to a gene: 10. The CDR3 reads CASSSTPDRGYGYTF. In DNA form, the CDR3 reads TGTGCCAGCAGCTCCACCCCAGACAGGGGTTATGGCTACACCTTC.